This TCR beta chain comes out of a study of vaccination and CD4 T cells after COVID-19. Study at large: Vaccinees got either two BNT162b2 doses or two mRNA-1273 doses.

The table lists this clonotype with a few counts. What it binds is not known. Described treatment: roughly ten-day PBMC culture with coronavirus spike peptide pools or control peptides (ViraFEST assay). Pre-COVID-19 pandemic sampling (2011-2018) yielded the unexposed donor's CD4+ T cells. Under the ViraFEST approach, antigen-specific T cells were expanded with peptide pools and TCRs subsequently sequenced. The probes, which were SARS-CoV-2 S/N and four cold-coronavirus spikes, were applied to unexposed-donor CD4+ T cells, cells permitting. Once obtained from cultured CD4+ T cells, the DNA was sequenced using the Oncomine TCR Beta short-read assay. TCRdb reanalysed the PCR reads using MiXCR and keeps one entry per CDR3 protein. Among approximately 5,400 distinct CDR3 sequences listed, around 34% were seen once. The CDR3 length is 15 residues. Germline V gene data show CDR1 as ENHRY and CDR2 as SYGVKD. V was clipped by 7 bases and J by 6 bases; unmatched bases: 12.

The chain has TRBV10-3 and TRBJ1-1; TRBD1 aligns across 9 bases. This clonotype originated in a human donor in good health. The sequenced sample was CD4+ T cells from blood, cultured in vitro. Written as DNA, the CDR3 is TGTGCCATCACCAATCCGGGACAGGGTTCCCCTGAAGCTTTCTTT. This codes for CAITNPGQGSPEAFF.